This paragraph covers one TCR beta chain sequence. Cohort allocation depended upon clinical history that participants reported. Among Cohort 3 donors, those recovered had two negative PCRs, clearance, or symptom resolution. This specimen comes from a study of blood T cell repertoires in COVID-19. The germline V and J ends were trimmed by 2 bases and 5 bases, with 16 bases remaining between them. The CDR3 consists of 17 residues. Germline values: CDR1 SGHTA, CDR2 FQGNSA. Per the study methods: Amplification of reference gene primers was used by the study to estimate nucleated cell counts. Repertoires were generated with immunoSEQ multiplex PCR, while TCRdb's copy carries only in-frame clones and drops some. Clone size and the V and J calls come from that table; the DNA yielded D and trimming. The table includes 170,000 or so clones, roughly 80% detected once.

The receptor was derived from a woman between 50 and 59 years old who had recovered from COVID-19. The chain carries TRBV7-2 and TRBJ1-6; a possible D gene is TRBD1 (6 bases). The sample consisted of PBMCs or T cells enriched from blood (not recorded which). CDR3 amino acids: CASSLSLDSLNNSPLHF. The CDR3 DNA follows: TGTGCCAGCAGCTTATCTTTGGACAGCCTAAATAATTCACCCCTCCACTTT.